The following is a T cell receptor beta chain sequence with its context. Its antigen is not known. 13 Jbeta primers and 60 Vbeta primers were used for the PCR. Method: immunoSEQ multiplex PCR; TCRdb's copy keeps in-frame clones and lacks some. The data contain approximately 140,000 clones, around 78% of them singletons. The data belong to a study of cytomegalovirus exposure and HLA in healthy donors. General study findings and limits: Cytomegalovirus status was reportedly diagnosed by the classifier with high specificity and sensitivity.

CDR1 and CDR2 (germline): LNHDA, SQIVND (reference sequence). The CDR3 has 16 amino acids. J gave up 1 base and V 10 bases, and 11 bases lay outside the gene matches. Sequences were obtained from PBMCs. This TCR derives from a middle-aged woman in good health and CMV-seronegative. This rearrangement joins TRBV19 to TRBJ2-2; 8 bases fit TRBD2. CDR3 residues: CATKALAGRNTGELFF. In DNA form, the CDR3 reads TGTGCCACTAAAGCCCTAGCGGGCAGGAACACCGGGGAGCTGTTTTTT. The variable domain in full, completed from reference TRBV19 and TRBJ2-2, reads DGGITQSPKYLFRKEGQNVTLSCEQNLNHDAMYWYRQDPGQGLRLIYYSQIVNDFQKGDIAEGYSVSREKKESFPLTVTSAQKNPTAFYLCATKALAGRNTGELFFGEGSRLTVL.